The entry below gives a single T cell receptor beta chain sequence along with its context. This sample was taken from a study of T cells after yellow fever vaccination. Study-level findings and limits: Abundant bulk-derived clonotypes could contaminate FACS-sorted repertoires. Primary-vaccination clones mostly resurfaced post-booster (nearly 97% CD4, approximately 87% CD8). It was a small share of clonotypes that appeared in both CD4 and CD8 compartments.

Germline CDR1 reads SEHNR; CDR2 reads FQNEAQ (reference sequence). Losses at the gene ends were 5 bases for V and 3 bases for J; bases not matched to a gene: 11. The CDR3 has 17 amino acids. Generation of TCR cDNA used 5'RACE template switching (which added a universal primer site and UMIs). TCRdb used MiXCR to reprocess the 5' RACE reads, holding one entry per CDR3 protein. Here the sample spans roughly 96,000 distinct CDR3 sequences, under 9% being singletons. The sequencing used CD8+ T cells not binding an NS4B(214-222) dextramer, sorted from PBMCs, collected more than 13 days after the first yellow fever vaccination. The chain has TRBV7-9 and TRBJ2-3; 10 nucleotides match TRBD1. This sequence was found in a man between 18 and 35 years old who received the YFV17D yellow fever vaccine. This CDR3 reads CASSPSTGGYRTDTQYF. Here the CDR3 DNA reads TGTGCCAGCAGCCCTTCGACAGGGGGCTATAGAACAGATACGCAGTATTTT.